This T cell receptor beta chain was captured by sequencing in a study of cytomegalovirus exposure and HLA in healthy donors. Study observations and caveats: For most subjects, TCR beta sequences were reported to predict HLA-A and HLA-B alleles with accuracy. Presence/absence analysis assumed near-uniform sequencing depth across donors.

To note about this clone: The antigen remains undetermined.

From germline, CDR1 is SNHLY and CDR2 FYNNEI. V shed 9 bases and J shed 1 base, with 12 bases lying between them. The CDR3 sequence is 14 residues long. 13 Jbeta primers and 60 Vbeta primers were used for the PCR. Some clones are missing from TCRdb's copy, which holds only in-frame ones; the method was immunoSEQ multiplex PCR. Among about 120,000 clones listed, about 74% were seen once. The V and J genes are TRBV2 and TRBJ2-2; no clear D. This sequence was found in a female donor in good health and CMV-seronegative. The specimen sequenced was PBMCs. The CDR3 DNA sequence: TGTGCCAGTTCGCCCGAGGAGAACACCGGGGAGCTGTTTTTT. It encodes CASSPEENTGELFF.